The present T cell receptor (beta chain) was sequenced within a study of human T cells and chemical hapten exposure. What the library attached to individual cDNA molecules were unique molecular identifiers. TCRdb recomputed calls from the RACE reads with MiXCR, one row per CDR3 protein. This table has some 83,000 distinct CDR3 sequences, around 10% appearing once. Study findings and constraints: A positive correlation with patch test score was shown by PT1 expanded TCR counts.

V dropped 1 base and J dropped 5 bases, with 11 bases sitting between them. The CDR3 sequence is 14 residues long. CDR1 LGHDT and CDR2 YNNKEL come from the germline V gene (reference sequence). The time point denotes: patch test 1, 2 weeks after DPC sensitization. The treatment: therapeutic diphenylcyclopropenone sensitization with weekly scalp DPC. On this clonotype: What it recognizes is unknown.

V and J are TRBV3-1 and TRBJ1-2; possibly TRBD1 for D (6 bases). This clonotype was obtained from a woman between 45 and 65 years old with alopecia areata. Some clones in this sample may be carry-over from other donors' samples. This specimen was whole blood, taken in connection with sensitization to the hapten diphenylcyclopropenone (DPC). CDR3 coding DNA: TGTGCCAGCAGCCAAGTAGACAGGCAGTATGGCTACACCTTC. Amino acid sequence: CASSQVDRQYGYTF.